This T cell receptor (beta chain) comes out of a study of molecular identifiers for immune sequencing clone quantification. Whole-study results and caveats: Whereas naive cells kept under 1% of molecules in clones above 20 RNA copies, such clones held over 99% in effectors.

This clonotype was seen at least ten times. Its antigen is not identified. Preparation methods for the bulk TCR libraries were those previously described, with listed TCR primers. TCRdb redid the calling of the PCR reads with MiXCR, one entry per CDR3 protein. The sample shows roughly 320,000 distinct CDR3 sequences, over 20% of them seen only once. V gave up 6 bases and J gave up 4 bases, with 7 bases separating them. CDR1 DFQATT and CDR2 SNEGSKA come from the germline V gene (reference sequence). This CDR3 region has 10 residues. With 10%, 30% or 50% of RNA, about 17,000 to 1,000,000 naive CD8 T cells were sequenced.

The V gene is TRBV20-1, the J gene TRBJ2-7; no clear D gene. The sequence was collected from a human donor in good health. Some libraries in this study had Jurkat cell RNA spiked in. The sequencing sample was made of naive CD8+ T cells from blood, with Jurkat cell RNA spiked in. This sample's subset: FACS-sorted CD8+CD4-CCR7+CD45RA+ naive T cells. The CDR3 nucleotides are TGCAGTGCGGTATTGTACGAGCAGTACTTC. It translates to CSAVLYEQYF.